What follows are 3 T cell receptor beta chains derived from one specimen sequenced in a study of blood T cells in healthy people across ages. A sample-barcoded 5' primer and a J-beta primer mix were used in a second PCR of roughly 7 to 11 cycles. TCRdb independently ran MiXCR on the 5' RACE reads; one entry per CDR3 protein. The table includes around 900,000 distinct CDR3 sequences, roughly 51% detected once. The sample was blood. Every receptor here comes from a woman aged 55-69 years in good health.

The chain couples TRBV12-3 or TRBV12-4 to TRBJ2-1; 8 bases line up with TRBD2. Judging by the DNA end, TRBJ2-7 fits better; the J call may be wrong. There are 16 residues in the CDR3. CDR3 region: CASSPGPAGAWNEQYF. CDR3 sequence (DNA): TGTGCCAGCAGTCCGGGACCAGCGGGAGCCTGGAATGAGCAGTACTTC.

This clonotype was recorded at least ten times. The chain is built from TRBV28 and TRBJ2-3; 12 bases fit TRBD2. The CDR3 contains 18 residues. The V and J ends lost 3 bases and 0 bases, in that order; junction bases with no gene match: 7. The germline V gene encodes CDR1 MDHEN and CDR2 SYDVKM. DNA for the CDR3: TGTGCCAGCAGTTTTAACCCGGGACTAGCGGGTAGCACAGATACGCAGTATTTT. Translated, it gives CASSFNPGLAGSTDTQYF.

The chain employs TRBV15 and TRBJ2-1; D ambiguous. V lost 0 bases, J lost 3 bases, and 12 bases lay in between. The CDR3 contains 16 residues. Germline V CDR1 and CDR2: LNHNV, YYDKDF (reference sequence). The CDR3 reads CATSRERSANYNEQFF. CDR3 sequence (DNA): TGTGCCACCAGCAGAGAGAGGAGCGCGAACTACAATGAGCAGTTCTTC.